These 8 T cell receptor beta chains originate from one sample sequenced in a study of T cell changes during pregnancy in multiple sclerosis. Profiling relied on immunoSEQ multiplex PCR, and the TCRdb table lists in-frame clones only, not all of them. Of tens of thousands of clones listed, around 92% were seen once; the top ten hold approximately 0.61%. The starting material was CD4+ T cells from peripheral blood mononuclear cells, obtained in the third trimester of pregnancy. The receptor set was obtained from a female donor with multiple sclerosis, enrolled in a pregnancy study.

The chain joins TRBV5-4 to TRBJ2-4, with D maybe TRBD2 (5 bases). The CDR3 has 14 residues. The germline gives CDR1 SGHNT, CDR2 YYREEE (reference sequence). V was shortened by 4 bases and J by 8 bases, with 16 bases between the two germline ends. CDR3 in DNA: TGTGCCAGCAGCCTACTAGGTTCCTCCCACATTCAGTACTTC. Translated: CASSLLGSSHIQYF.

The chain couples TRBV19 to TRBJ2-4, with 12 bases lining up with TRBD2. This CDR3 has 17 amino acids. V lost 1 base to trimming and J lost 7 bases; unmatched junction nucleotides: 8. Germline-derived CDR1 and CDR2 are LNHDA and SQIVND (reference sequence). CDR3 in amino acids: CASSIGLAGDGGNIQYF. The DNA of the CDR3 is TGTGCCAGTAGTATAGGACTAGCGGGAGATGGGGGGAACATTCAGTACTTC. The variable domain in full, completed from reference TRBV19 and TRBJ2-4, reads DGGITQSPKYLFRKEGQNVTLSCEQNLNHDAMYWYRQDPGQGLRLIYYSQIVNDFQKGDIAEGYSVSREKKESFPLTVTSAQKNPTAFYLCASSIGLAGDGGNIQYFGAGTRLSVL.

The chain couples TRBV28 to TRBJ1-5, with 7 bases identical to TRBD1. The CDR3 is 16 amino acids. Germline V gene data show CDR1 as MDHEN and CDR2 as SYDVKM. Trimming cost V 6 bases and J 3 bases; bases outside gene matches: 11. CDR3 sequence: CASRIDQGVDNQPQHF. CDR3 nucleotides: TGTGCCAGCAGGATCGATCAGGGGGTGGACAATCAGCCCCAGCATTTT. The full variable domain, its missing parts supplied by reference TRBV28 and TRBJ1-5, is DVKVTQSSRYLVKRTGEKVFLECVQDMDHENMFWYRQDPGLGLRLIYFSYDVKMKEKGDIPEGYSVSREKKERFSLILESASTNQTSMYLCASRIDQGVDNQPQHFGDGTRLSIL.

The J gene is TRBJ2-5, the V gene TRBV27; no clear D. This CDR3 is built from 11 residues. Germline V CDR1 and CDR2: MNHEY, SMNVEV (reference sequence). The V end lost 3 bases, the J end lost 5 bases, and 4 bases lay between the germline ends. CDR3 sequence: CASSFRETQYF. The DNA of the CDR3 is TGTGCCAGCAGTTTTCGGGAGACCCAGTACTTC.

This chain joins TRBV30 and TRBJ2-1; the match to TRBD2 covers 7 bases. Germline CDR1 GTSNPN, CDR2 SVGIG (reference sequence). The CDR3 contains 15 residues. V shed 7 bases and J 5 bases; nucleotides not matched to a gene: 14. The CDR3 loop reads CAYSSGRIGDNEQFF. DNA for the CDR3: TGTGCCTATTCTTCCGGGAGGATAGGGGACAATGAGCAGTTCTTC.

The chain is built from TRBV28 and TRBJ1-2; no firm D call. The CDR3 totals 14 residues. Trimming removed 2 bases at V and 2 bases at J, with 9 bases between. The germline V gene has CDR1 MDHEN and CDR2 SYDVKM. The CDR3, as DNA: TGTGCCAGCAGTTTAATGGGAGGGAACTATGGCTACACCTTC. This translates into CASSLMGGNYGYTF.

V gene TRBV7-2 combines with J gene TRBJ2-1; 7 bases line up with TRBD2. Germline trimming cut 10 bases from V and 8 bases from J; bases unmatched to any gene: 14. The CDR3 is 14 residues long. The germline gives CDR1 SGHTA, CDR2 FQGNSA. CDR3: CATTSQRDGYEQFF. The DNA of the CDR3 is TGTGCCACTACCTCCCAGCGGGATGGCTATGAGCAGTTCTTC.

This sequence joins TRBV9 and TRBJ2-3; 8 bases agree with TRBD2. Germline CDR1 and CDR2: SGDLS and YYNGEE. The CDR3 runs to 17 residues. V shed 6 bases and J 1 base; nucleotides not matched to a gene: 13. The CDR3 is CASNRLATRSGTDTQYF. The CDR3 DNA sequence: TGTGCCAGCAACCGACTAGCGACTAGAAGCGGCACAGATACGCAGTATTTT.